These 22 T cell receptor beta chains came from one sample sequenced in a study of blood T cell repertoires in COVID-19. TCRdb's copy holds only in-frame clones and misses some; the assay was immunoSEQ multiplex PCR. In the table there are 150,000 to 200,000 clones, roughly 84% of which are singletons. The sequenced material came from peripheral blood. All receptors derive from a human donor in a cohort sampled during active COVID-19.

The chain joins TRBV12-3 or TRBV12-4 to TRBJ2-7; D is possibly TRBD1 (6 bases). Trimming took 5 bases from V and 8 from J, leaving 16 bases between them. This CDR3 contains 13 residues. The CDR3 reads CASSRDTNGKQYF. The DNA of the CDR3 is TGTGCCAGCAGTCGGGACACCAACGGGAAGCAGTACTTC.

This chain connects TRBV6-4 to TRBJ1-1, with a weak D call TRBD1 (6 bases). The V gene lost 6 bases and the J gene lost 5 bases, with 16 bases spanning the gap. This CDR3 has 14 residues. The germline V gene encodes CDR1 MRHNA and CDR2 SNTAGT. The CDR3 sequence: CASSSIGGATEAFF. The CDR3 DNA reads TGTGCCAGCAGCTCTATTGGGGGGGCGACTGAAGCTTTCTTT.

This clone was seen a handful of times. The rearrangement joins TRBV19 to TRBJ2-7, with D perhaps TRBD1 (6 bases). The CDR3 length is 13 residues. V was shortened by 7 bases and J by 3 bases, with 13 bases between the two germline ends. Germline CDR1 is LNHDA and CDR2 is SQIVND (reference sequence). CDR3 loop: CASTPGRGYEQYF. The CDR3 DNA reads TGTGCCAGTACCCCCGGCAGGGGCTACGAGCAGTACTTC.

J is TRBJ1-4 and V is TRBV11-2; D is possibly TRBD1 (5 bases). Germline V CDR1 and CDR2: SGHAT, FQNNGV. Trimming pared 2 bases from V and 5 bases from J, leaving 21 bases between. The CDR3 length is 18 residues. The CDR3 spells CASSLIYFVGGENEKLFF. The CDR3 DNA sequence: TGTGCCAGCAGCTTAATTTACTTTGTCGGGGGGGAGAATGAAAAACTGTTTTTT.

The CDR3 DNA is TGTGCCAGCTCCGAAGGGGCCCCCTACGAGCAGTACTTC. This translates into CASSEGAPYEQYF. The genes are TRBV4-2 and TRBJ2-7; tentatively, D is TRBD1 (5 bases). Germline values: CDR1 LGHNA, CDR2 YNFKEQ. Trimming removed 8 bases from V and 2 bases from J, with 13 bases in between. The CDR3 is 13 residues long.

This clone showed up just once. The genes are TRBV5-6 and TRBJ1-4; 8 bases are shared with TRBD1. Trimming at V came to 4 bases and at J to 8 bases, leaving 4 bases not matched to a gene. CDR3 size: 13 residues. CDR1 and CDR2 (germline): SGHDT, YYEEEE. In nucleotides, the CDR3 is TGTGCCAGCAGCCTGGACAGGGCCGAAAAACTGTTTTTT. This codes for CASSLDRAEKLFF. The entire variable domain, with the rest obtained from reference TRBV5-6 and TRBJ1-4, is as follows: DAGVTQSPTHLIKTRGQQVTLRCSPKSGHDTVSWYQQALGQGPQFIFQYYEEEERQRGNFPDRFSGHQFPNYSSELNVNALLLGDSALYLCASSLDRAEKLFFGSGTQLSVL.

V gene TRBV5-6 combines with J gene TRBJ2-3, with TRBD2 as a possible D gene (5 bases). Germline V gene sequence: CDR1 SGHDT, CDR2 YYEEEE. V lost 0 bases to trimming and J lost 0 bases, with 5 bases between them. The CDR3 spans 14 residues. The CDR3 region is CASSLGTSTDTQYF. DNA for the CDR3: TGTGCCAGCAGCTTGGGGACTAGCACAGATACGCAGTATTTT.

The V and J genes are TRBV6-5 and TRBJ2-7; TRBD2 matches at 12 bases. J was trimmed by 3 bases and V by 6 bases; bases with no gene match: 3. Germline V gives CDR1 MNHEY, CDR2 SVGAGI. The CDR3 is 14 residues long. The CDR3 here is CASRGGLAGYEQYF. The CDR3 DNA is TGTGCCAGCAGAGGGGGACTAGCGGGCTACGAGCAGTACTTC.

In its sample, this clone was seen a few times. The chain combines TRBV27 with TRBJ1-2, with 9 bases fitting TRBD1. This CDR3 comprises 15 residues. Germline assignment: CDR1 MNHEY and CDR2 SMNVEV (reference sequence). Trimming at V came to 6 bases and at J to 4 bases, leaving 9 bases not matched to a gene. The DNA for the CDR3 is TGTGCCAGCAGCCCGGGACAGGGTTTCCCCTATGGCTACACCTTC. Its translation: CASSPGQGFPYGYTF.

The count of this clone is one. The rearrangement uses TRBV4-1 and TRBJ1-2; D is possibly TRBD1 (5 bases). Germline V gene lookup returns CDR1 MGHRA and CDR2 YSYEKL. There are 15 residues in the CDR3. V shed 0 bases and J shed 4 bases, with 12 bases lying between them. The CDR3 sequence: CASSQEGRTSYGYTF. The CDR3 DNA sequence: TGCGCCAGCAGCCAAGAAGGGAGGACATCCTATGGCTACACCTTC.

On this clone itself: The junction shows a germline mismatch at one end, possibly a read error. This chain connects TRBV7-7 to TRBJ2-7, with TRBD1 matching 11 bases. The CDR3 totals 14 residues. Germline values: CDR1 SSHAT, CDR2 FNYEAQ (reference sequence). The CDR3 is CASSLDRGRGEQYF. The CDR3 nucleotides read TGTGCTAGCAGCCTGGACAGGGGGCGCGGAGAGCAGTACTTC. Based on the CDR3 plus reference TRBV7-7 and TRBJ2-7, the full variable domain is GAGVSQSPRYKVTKRGQDVTLRCDPISSHATLYWYQQALGQGPEFLTYFNYEAQPDKSGLPSDRFSAERPEGSISTLTIQRTEQRDSAMYRCASSLDRGRGEQYFGPGTRLTVT.

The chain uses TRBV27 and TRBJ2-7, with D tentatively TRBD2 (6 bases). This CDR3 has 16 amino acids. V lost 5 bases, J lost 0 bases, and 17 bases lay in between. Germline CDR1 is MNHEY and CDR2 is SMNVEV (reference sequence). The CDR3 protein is CASSIGTSRSSYEQYF. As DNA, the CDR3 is TGTGCCAGCAGTATCGGGACTTCCAGGAGCTCCTACGAGCAGTACTTC.

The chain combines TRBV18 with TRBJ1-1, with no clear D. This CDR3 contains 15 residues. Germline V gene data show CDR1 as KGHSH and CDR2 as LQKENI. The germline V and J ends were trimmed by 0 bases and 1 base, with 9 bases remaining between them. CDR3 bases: TGTGCCAGCTCACCACCGTGGGCCGCGAACACTGAAGCTTTCTTT. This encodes CASSPPWAANTEAFF.

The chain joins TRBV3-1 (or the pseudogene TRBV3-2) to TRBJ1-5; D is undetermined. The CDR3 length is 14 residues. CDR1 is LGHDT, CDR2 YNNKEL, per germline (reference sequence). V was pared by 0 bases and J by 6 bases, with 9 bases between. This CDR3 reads CASSQDHSGQPQHF. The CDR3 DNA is TGTGCCAGCAGCCAAGACCACTCCGGTCAGCCCCAGCATTTT.

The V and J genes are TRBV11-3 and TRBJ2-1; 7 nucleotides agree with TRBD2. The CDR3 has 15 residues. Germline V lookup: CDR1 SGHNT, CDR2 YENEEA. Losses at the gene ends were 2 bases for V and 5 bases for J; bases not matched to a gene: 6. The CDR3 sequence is CASSLWGGSNNEQFF. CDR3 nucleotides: TGTGCCAGCAGCTTATGGGGCGGGAGTAACAATGAGCAGTTCTTC.

DNA for the CDR3: TGTGCCAGCAGCGGGGGGACTAGCGGGAGTTTAGAGACCCAGTACTTC. This gives the protein CASSGGTSGSLETQYF. The V and J genes are TRBV2 and TRBJ2-5; 14 bases fit TRBD2. The CDR3 contains 16 residues. Per the germline V gene, CDR1 is SNHLY and CDR2 is FYNNEI. J lost 4 bases, V lost 6 bases, and 7 bases had no gene match.

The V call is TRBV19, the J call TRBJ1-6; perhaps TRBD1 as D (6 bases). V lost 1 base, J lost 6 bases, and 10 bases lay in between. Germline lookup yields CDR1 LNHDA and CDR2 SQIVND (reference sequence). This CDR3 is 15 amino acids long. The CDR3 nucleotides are TGTGCCAGTAGTATAGGGGGCAGGGGTAATTCACCCCTCCACTTT. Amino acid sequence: CASSIGGRGNSPLHF.

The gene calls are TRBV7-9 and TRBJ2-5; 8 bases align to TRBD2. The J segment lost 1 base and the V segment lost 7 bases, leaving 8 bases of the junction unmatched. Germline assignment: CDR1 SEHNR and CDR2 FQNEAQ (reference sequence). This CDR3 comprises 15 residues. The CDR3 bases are TGTGCCAGCAATATACTAGCGGAAGGCCAAGAGACCCAGTACTTC. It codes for CASNILAEGQETQYF. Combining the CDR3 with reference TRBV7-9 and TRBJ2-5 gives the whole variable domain DTGVSQNPRHKITKRGQNVTFRCDPISEHNRLYWYRQTLGQGPEFLTYFQNEAQLEKSRLLSDRFSAERPKGSFSTLEIQRTEQGDSAMYLCASNILAEGQETQYFGPGTRLLVL.

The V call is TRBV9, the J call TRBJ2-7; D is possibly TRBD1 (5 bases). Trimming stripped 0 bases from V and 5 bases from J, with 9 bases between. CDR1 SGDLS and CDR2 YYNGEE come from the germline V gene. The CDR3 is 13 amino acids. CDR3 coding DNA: TGTGCCAGCAGCGTAGGGATAGGGGACGAGCAGTACTTC. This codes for CASSVGIGDEQYF.

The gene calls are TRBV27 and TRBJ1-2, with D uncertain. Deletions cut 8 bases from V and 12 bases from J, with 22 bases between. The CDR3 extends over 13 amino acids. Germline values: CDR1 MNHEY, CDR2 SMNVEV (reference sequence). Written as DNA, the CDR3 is TGTGCCAGCGGCCCGGGGTTATCATGGGCCCACACCTTC. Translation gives CASGPGLSWAHTF.

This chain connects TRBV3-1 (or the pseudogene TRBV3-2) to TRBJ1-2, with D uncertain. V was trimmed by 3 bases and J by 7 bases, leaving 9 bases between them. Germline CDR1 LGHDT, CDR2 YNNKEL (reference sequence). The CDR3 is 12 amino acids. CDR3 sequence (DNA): TGTGCCAGCAGCCACCTCGTCGGTGGCTACACCTTC. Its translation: CASSHLVGGYTF.

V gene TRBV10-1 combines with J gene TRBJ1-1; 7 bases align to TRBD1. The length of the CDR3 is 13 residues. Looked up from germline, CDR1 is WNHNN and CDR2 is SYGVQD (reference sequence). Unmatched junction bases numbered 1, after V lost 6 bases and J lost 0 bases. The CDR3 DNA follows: TGCGCCAGCAGCGGACAGGTGAACACTGAAGCTTTCTTT. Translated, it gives CASSGQVNTEAFF.